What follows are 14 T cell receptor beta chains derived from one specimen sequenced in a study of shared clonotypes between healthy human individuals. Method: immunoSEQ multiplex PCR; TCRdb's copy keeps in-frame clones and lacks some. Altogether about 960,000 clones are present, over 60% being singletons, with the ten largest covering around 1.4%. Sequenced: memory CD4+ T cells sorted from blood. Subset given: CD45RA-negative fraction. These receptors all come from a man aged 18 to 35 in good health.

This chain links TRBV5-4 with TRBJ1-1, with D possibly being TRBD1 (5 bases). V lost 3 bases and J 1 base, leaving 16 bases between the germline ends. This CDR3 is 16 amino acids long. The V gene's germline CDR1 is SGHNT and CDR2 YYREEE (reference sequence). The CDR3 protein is CASSSGQGPTNTEAFF. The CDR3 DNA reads TGTGCCAGCAGCTCAGGCCAGGGACCGACGAACACTGAAGCTTTCTTT.

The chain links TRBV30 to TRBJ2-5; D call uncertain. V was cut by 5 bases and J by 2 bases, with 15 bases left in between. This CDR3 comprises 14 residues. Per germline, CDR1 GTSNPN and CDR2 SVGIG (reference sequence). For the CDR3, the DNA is TGTGCCTGGGGCCCCGGCGGCGGACAAGAGACCCAGTACTTC. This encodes CAWGPGGGQETQYF.

CDR3 DNA sequence: TGCGCCAGCAGCCAAGATGAGGGACTAGCGGGAGCAACAGATACGCAGTATTTT. Translating gives CASSQDEGLAGATDTQYF. The V and J genes are TRBV4-3 and TRBJ2-3; 14 bases map to TRBD2. This CDR3 is built from 18 residues. With 0 bases clipped from V and 3 bases from J, the junction kept 5 bases outside the gene matches. Germline CDR1 reads LGHNA; CDR2 reads YSLEER.

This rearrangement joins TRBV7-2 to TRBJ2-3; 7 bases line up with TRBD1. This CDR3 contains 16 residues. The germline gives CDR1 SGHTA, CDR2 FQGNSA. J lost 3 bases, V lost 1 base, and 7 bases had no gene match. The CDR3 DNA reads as TGTGCCAGCAGCTTAGTAGGGGGCCCGAGGACAGATACGCAGTATTTT. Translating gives CASSLVGGPRTDTQYF.

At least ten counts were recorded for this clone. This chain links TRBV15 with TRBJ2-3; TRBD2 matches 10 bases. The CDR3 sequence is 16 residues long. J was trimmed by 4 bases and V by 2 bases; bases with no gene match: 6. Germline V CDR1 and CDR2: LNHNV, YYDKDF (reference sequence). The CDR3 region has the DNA TGTGCCACCAGCAGAATAGCGGGAGGAGGCGCAGATACGCAGTATTTT. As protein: CATSRIAGGGADTQYF.

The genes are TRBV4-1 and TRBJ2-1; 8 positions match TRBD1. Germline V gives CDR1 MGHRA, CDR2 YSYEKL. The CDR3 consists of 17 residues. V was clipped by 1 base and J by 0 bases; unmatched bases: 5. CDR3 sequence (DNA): TGCGCCAGCAGCCAAGGAACAGGGGGTAACTCCTACAATGAGCAGTTCTTC. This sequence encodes CASSQGTGGNSYNEQFF.

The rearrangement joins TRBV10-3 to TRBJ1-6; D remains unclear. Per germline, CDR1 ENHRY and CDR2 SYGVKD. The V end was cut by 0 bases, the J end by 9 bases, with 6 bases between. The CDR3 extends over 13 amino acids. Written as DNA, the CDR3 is TGTGCCATCAGTGAGTCGAGGCGTTCACCCCTCCACTTT. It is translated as CAISESRRSPLHF.

The CDR3 loop reads CASSLVSGVYEQYF. The CDR3 DNA is TGTGCCAGCAGCTTGGTATCGGGGGTATACGAGCAGTACTTC. The chain combines TRBV5-6 with TRBJ2-7, with D perhaps TRBD2 (6 bases). The ends were cut back, 0 bases at V and 4 bases at J, with 11 bases in the middle. CDR1 is SGHDT, CDR2 YYEEEE, per germline. The CDR3 extends over 14 amino acids.

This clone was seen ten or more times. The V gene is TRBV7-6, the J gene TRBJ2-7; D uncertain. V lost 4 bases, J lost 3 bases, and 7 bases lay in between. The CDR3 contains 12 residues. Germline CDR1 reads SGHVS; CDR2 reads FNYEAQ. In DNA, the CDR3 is TGTGCCAGCAGCTCTCAAGACTACGAGCAGTACTTC. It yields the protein CASSSQDYEQYF.

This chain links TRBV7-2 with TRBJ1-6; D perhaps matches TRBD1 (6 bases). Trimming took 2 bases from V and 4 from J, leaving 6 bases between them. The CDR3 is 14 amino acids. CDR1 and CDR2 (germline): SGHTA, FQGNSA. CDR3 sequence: CASSLRGYNSPLHF. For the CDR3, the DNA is TGTGCCAGCAGCTTAAGGGGGTATAATTCACCCCTCCACTTT.

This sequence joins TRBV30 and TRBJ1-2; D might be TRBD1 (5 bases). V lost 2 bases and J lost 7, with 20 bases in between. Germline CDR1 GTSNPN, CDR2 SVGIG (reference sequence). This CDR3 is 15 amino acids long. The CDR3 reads CAWSTRDGSPFGYTF. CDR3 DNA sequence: TGTGCCTGGAGTACTCGGGACGGATCGCCCTTTGGCTACACCTTC. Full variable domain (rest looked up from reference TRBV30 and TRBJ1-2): SQTIHQWPATLVQPVGSPLSLECTVEGTSNPNLYWYRQAAGRGLQLLFYSVGIGQISSEVPQNLSASRPQDRQFILSSKKLLLSDSGFYLCAWSTRDGSPFGYTFGSGTRLTVV.

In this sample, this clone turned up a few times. CDR3 region: CASTEEGSTAGYTF. The DNA of the CDR3 is TGTGCCAGCACCGAGGAGGGATCCACGGCCGGCTACACCTTC. V gene TRBV2 combines with J gene TRBJ1-2; D not certain. CDR3 length: 14 amino acids. Trimming left V 7 bases short and J 8 bases short, with 20 bases between. The germline CDR1 and CDR2 sequences are SNHLY and FYNNEI.

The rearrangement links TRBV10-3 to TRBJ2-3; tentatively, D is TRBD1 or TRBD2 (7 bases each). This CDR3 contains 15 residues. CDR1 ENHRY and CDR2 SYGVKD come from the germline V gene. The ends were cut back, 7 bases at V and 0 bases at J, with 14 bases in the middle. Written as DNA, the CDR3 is TGTGCCATCACAGGGGGGGGTGCTAGCACAGATACGCAGTATTTT. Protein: CAITGGGASTDTQYF.

The CDR3 sequence: CASSFYRGEQYF. CDR3 in DNA: TGTGCCAGCAGCTTTTACAGGGGCGAGCAGTACTTC. V and J are TRBV5-4 and TRBJ2-7, with TRBD1 identical over 7 bases. V lost 2 bases and J lost 6; bases outside the gene matches: 2. Germline values: CDR1 SGHNT, CDR2 YYREEE (reference sequence). CDR3 size: 12 residues.